Listed below are T cell receptor beta chains from one sample, sequenced in a study of Tregs in tolerant kidney transplant recipients. The repertoire was sequenced with immunoSEQ multiplex PCR; TCRdb's copy has only in-frame clones and lacks some. In the table there are around 86,000 clones, 90% to 95% of which are singletons. The input for sequencing was CD4+ T cells from blood (PBMCs), taken 24 months after the transplant. The receptors were sampled from a human patient who received a combined kidney and bone marrow transplant. Some T cells may have come from the graft donor. CDR3s leave out the opening cysteine and the closing phenylalanine or tryptophan. Fields, in order: clone size, V gene, CDR3 protein. A clone size is listed for some rows: how often the clone was seen (once, few, many), or a class if it is expanded.

>once|TRBV7-3
ASSSATGADTQY
>few|TRBV5-1
ASRPSSGNTIY
>NA|TRBV28
ASSPGDTKRGEQY
>NA|TRBV5-1
ASSFDMVPSEAF
>NA|TRBV18
ASSPLAGVGELF
>NA|TRBV5-1
ASGSGQLYGYT
>NA|TRBV11-3
ASSKRRQGSGNTIY
>NA|TRBV7-8
ASSLKVTGNTEAF
>NA|TRBV13
ASSWGREGEAF
>NA|TRBV27
ASRTGVEQY